One and the same sample provided the 8 T cell receptor beta chains below, sequenced in a study of T cells in Graves' hyperthyroidism and ophthalmopathy. The source material, RNA transcripts, was used to amplify TCR beta CDR3 regions. HTBI primers were used for first-round RT-PCR of the TCR CDR3. TCRdb reprocessed the multiplex PCR reads with MiXCR, giving one entry per CDR3 protein. The data show 490,000 or so distinct CDR3 sequences, around 15% seen once. The specimen sequenced was blood. The source of these receptors is a woman in her thirties with Graves' ophthalmopathy.

This clonotype was picked up many times. V and J are TRBV28 and TRBJ2-1, with 10 bases that match TRBD2. V was pared by 6 bases and J by 9 bases, with 8 bases of the junction left unmatched. CDR1 and CDR2 from the germline V gene are MDHEN and SYDVKM. The CDR3 is made up of 14 amino acids. The CDR3 bases are TGTGCCAGCAGACTAGCGGGACCGGTTGGTGAGCAGTTCTTC. Protein sequence: CASRLAGPVGEQFF.

In regard to this clonotype: Being one base from a much bigger clone, this may be a read error. The chain uses TRBV3-1 and TRBJ2-5, with D unclear. In germline, CDR1 is LGHDT, CDR2 YNNKEL (reference sequence). This CDR3 is built from 12 residues. The CDR3 bases are TGTGCCAACAGCCCCTTTGAAGAGACCCAGTACTTC. Protein: CANSPFEETQYF.

This clonotype was counted between two and nine times. The chain links TRBV28 to TRBJ2-2, with 8 bases lining up with TRBD1. With 3 bases clipped from V and 3 bases from J, the junction kept 12 bases outside the gene matches. CDR1 and CDR2 from the germline V gene are MDHEN and SYDVKM. This CDR3 is 18 amino acids long. This CDR3 is CASSFGDGQGSDTGELFF. DNA of the CDR3: TGTGCCAGCAGTTTCGGGGATGGACAGGGTTCGGACACCGGGGAGCTGTTTTTT.

CDR3 residues: CASSQLIPADGELFF. CDR3 bases: TGCGCCAGCAGCCAACTGATACCCGCGGACGGGGAGCTGTTTTTT. This rearrangement joins TRBV4-3 to TRBJ2-2, with unresolved D. The CDR3 has 15 residues. CDR1 LGHNA and CDR2 YSLEER come from the germline V gene. Trimming left V 2 bases short and J 7 bases short, with 14 bases between.

This clonotype was counted at least ten times. The genes are TRBV12-3 or TRBV12-4 and TRBJ2-7; D gene unclear. The CDR3 consists of 11 residues. The V gene lost 5 bases and the J gene lost 3 bases, with 5 bases spanning the gap. DNA of the CDR3: TGTGCCAGCAGTCCCAACTACGAGCAGTACTTC. The encoded protein is CASSPNYEQYF.

The CDR3 is CATSGASSYEQYF. The CDR3 DNA sequence: TGTGCCACCAGTGGGGCCTCCAGTTACGAGCAGTACTTC. The chain recombines TRBV24-1 with TRBJ2-7; D unclear. The CDR3 extends over 13 amino acids. V dropped 5 bases and J dropped 4 bases, with 11 bases sitting between them. In germline, CDR1 is KGHDR, CDR2 SFDVKD.

As to this clonotype: Given a much more abundant clone one base away, this may be a read error. CDR3 protein: CASSSKDYEQYF. The CDR3 DNA is TGTGCCAGCAGTTCTAAAGACTACGAGCAGTACTTC. The rearrangement joins TRBV12-3 or TRBV12-4 to TRBJ2-7; unclear D gene. The germline V and J ends were trimmed by 4 bases and 3 bases, with 7 bases remaining between them. The CDR3 is 12 residues long.

This clonotype was counted only a few times. A much bigger clone sits one base away, suggesting this may be a read error. This CDR3 fails to terminate in the conserved phenylalanine or tryptophan, so it likely reflects a read error. V and J are TRBV20-1 and TRBJ1-1, with 8 bases fitting TRBD1. CDR1 and CDR2 (germline): DFQATT, SNEGSKA (reference sequence). V trimming: 1 base; J trimming: 5 bases; junction bases outside the gene matches: 6. The CDR3 sequence is 14 residues long. This CDR3 is CSARGPTGETEAFL. The DNA for the CDR3 is TGCAGTGCTAGAGGCCCGACAGGGGAGACTGAAGCTTTCCTT.